What follows are 6 T cell receptor beta chains derived from one specimen sequenced in a study of early T cells in non-severe SARS-CoV-2 infection. A single record per CDR3 protein comes from TCRdb applying MiXCR to the 5' RACE reads. Among tens of thousands of distinct CDR3 sequences, approximately 12% were seen once, and the ten largest hold approximately 1%. The sequenced sample was whole blood, obtained at baseline. The receptors were gathered from an adult who was a healthcare worker with PCR-confirmed SARS-CoV-2 infection or an uninfected control (not recorded which). The donor label of this sample is uncertain.

This clonotype was counted a few times. In nucleotides, the CDR3 is TGTGCCAGCAGCCGAACTGGGACAGATTTGGGAAACATTCAGTACTTC. Its translation is CASSRTGTDLGNIQYF. The chain carries TRBV11-2 and TRBJ2-4; 7 bases match TRBD1. Germline CDR1 reads SGHAT; CDR2 reads FQNNGV. V shed 5 bases and J 6 bases; nucleotides not matched to a gene: 13. The CDR3 spans 16 residues.

The chain has TRBV18 and TRBJ2-1, with 14 positions matching TRBD2. After removal of 3 bases from V and 11 bases from J, the junction contained 6 bases not matched to a gene. Germline values: CDR1 KGHSH, CDR2 LQKENI. This CDR3 has 15 amino acids. In nucleotides, the CDR3 is TGTGCCAGCTCACCTGGGACTAGCGGGGGTAATAAGCAGTTCTTC. Amino acid sequence: CASSPGTSGGNKQFF.

This clonotype was counted between two and nine times. V gene TRBV2 combines with J gene TRBJ2-5; D is perhaps TRBD2 (7 bases). The CDR3 runs to 14 residues. V lost 8 bases, J lost 4 bases, and 17 bases lay in between. In germline, CDR1 is SNHLY, CDR2 FYNNEI. The CDR3 here is CASRRGGAPETQYF. The CDR3 nucleotides are TGTGCCAGCCGGCGTGGGGGGGCACCAGAGACCCAGTACTTC.

The V gene is TRBV20-1, the J gene TRBJ2-5, with D maybe TRBD1 (6 bases). Germline-derived CDR1 and CDR2 are DFQATT and SNEGSKA (reference sequence). The V end lost 5 bases, the J end lost 7 bases, and 17 bases lay between the germline ends. There are 13 residues in the CDR3. The DNA for the CDR3 is TGCAGTGCTGTACAGGGTTCAGGCAGGACCCAGTACTTC. Residues: CSAVQGSGRTQYF.

Only a few counts were recorded for this clonotype. This rearrangement joins TRBV7-8 to TRBJ1-1, with D tentatively TRBD1 (5 bases). V lost 3 bases to trimming and J lost 0 bases, with 11 bases between them. Germline V gene data show CDR1 as SGHVS and CDR2 as FQNEAQ. The CDR3 has 15 amino acids. The CDR3 reads CASSFSRELNTEAFF. In nucleotides, the CDR3 is TGTGCCAGCAGCTTCTCCAGGGAATTGAACACTGAAGCTTTCTTT.

In this sample, this clonotype turned up a few times. This chain joins TRBV28 and TRBJ2-5, with D uncertain. This CDR3 contains 15 residues. Per germline, CDR1 MDHEN and CDR2 SYDVKM. With 4 bases removed from V and 5 bases from J, the gap between germline ends came to 17 bases. CDR3 amino acids: CASSSEVSRAETQYF. CDR3 in DNA: TGTGCCAGCAGTTCAGAGGTTAGCCGGGCGGAGACCCAGTACTTC.